Listed here are 12 T cell receptor beta chains from one sample, sequenced in a study of identifying expanded T cells in peripheral blood. Assay used: immunoSEQ multiplex PCR; TCRdb lists only in-frame clones, some missing. The table shows some 120,000 clones, with about 80% occurring only once. The sequencing sample was made of blood. These TCRs come from a person between 18 and 75 years old in good health.

The chain employs TRBV7-2 and TRBJ2-5, with D perhaps matching TRBD2 (6 bases). V lost 2 bases to trimming and J lost 5 bases, with 12 bases between them. The germline V gene has CDR1 SGHTA and CDR2 FQGNSA. CDR3 length: 14 residues. The CDR3 loop reads CASSLNEGRETQYF. CDR3 DNA sequence: TGTGCCAGCAGCTTAAATGAGGGGAGGGAGACCCAGTACTTC.

Remarks on this clone: A read error may account for a junction end that differs from germline. V and J are TRBV2 and TRBJ2-7; 7 bases fit TRBD2. The CDR3 is 11 amino acids. Germline V lookup: CDR1 SNHLY, CDR2 FYNNEI. The CDR3 DNA follows: TGTGCCAGCACCCGACTAGCCGAGAAGGTCTTC. This sequence encodes CASTRLAEKVF.

The rearrangement uses TRBV7-9 and TRBJ1-2, with a possible D match to TRBD1 (6 bases). Germline assignment: CDR1 SEHNR and CDR2 FQNEAQ (reference sequence). The CDR3 is made up of 15 amino acids. V was pared by 8 bases and J by 2 bases, with 18 bases between. CDR3: CASLGGTTGNYGYTF. The DNA for the CDR3 is TGTGCCAGCCTAGGAGGGACAACGGGCAACTATGGCTACACCTTC.

This chain joins TRBV9 and TRBJ2-5; D perhaps matches TRBD1 (5 bases). Germline CDR1 SGDLS, CDR2 YYNGEE. V was cut by 0 bases and J by 0 bases, with 9 bases left in between. The CDR3 consists of 15 residues. The CDR3 DNA follows: TGTGCCAGCAGCGTAGAGGGCAGGGACCAAGAGACCCAGTACTTC. This gives the protein CASSVEGRDQETQYF.

This clone was seen a few times. The rearrangement joins TRBV7-2 to TRBJ2-3, with D perhaps matching TRBD1 (6 bases). The ends were cut back, 5 bases at V and 8 bases at J, with 17 bases in the middle. The length of the CDR3 is 14 residues. Germline CDR1 and CDR2: SGHTA and FQGNSA. The CDR3, as DNA: TGTGCCAGCAGCCGACATAACAGGGACGCTACGCAGTATTTT. Protein sequence: CASSRHNRDATQYF.

V usage is TRBV5-1 and J usage is TRBJ2-7, with D maybe TRBD1 (5 bases). The CDR3 length is 14 residues. Germline loops: CDR1 SGHRS, CDR2 YFSETQ. V lost 2 bases, J lost 2 bases, and 11 bases lay in between. The DNA of the CDR3 is TGCGCCAGCAGCTTAGCTGGGGCCCCCTACGAGCAGTACTTC. Its protein product is CASSLAGAPYEQYF.

The chain uses TRBV10-2 and TRBJ2-7; the D is unclear. The CDR3 covers 12 residues. V gave up 8 bases and J gave up 0 bases, with 8 bases separating them. Germline-derived CDR1 and CDR2 are WSHSY and SAAADI. CDR3 DNA: TGCGCCAGCGGCCCGGACTCCTACGAGCAGTACTTC. Translating gives CASGPDSYEQYF.

The V and J genes are TRBV7-9 and TRBJ2-7, with D perhaps matching TRBD1 or TRBD2 (5 bases each). This CDR3 has 13 residues. From germline, CDR1 is SEHNR and CDR2 FQNEAQ (reference sequence). Trimming left V 5 bases short and J 3 bases short, with 11 bases between. CDR3 protein: CASSGTRVYEQYF. CDR3 DNA: TGTGCCAGCAGCGGGACCCGAGTCTACGAGCAGTACTTC.

The chain has TRBV19 and TRBJ1-1, with D perhaps matching TRBD1 (6 bases). The V gene lost 2 bases and the J gene lost 5 bases, with 15 bases spanning the gap. There are 15 residues in the CDR3. Germline loops: CDR1 LNHDA, CDR2 SQIVND (reference sequence). The DNA for the CDR3 is TGTGCCAGTAGTATAACGAGAAGGGGGACGACTGAAGCTTTCTTT. This codes for CASSITRRGTTEAFF.

This clone was seen only once. The J gene is TRBJ2-7, the V gene TRBV27, with a possible D match to TRBD2 (5 bases). Trimming pared 1 base from V and 3 bases from J, leaving 7 bases between. Germline CDR1 and CDR2: MNHEY and SMNVEV (reference sequence). This CDR3 has 13 amino acids. The CDR3 loop is CASSLWENYEQYF. The DNA of the CDR3 is TGTGCCAGCAGTTTATGGGAGAACTACGAGCAGTACTTC.

V gene TRBV4-1 combines with J gene TRBJ1-2; no clear D. This CDR3 contains 13 residues. Germline CDR1 is MGHRA and CDR2 is YSYEKL. Trimming pared 1 base from V and 11 bases from J, leaving 14 bases between. The CDR3 region is CASSQGRAERYTF. The CDR3 region has the DNA TGCGCCAGCAGCCAAGGAAGGGCGGAACGATACACCTTC.

The chain couples TRBV27 to TRBJ1-5; 8 bases match TRBD1. CDR1 MNHEY and CDR2 SMNVEV come from the germline V gene (reference sequence). The CDR3 spans 15 residues. Unmatched junction bases numbered 4, after V lost 0 bases and J lost 6 bases. CDR3: CASSLSPTGVQPQHF. CDR3 sequence (DNA): TGTGCCAGCAGTTTATCTCCGACAGGGGTTCAGCCCCAGCATTTT.